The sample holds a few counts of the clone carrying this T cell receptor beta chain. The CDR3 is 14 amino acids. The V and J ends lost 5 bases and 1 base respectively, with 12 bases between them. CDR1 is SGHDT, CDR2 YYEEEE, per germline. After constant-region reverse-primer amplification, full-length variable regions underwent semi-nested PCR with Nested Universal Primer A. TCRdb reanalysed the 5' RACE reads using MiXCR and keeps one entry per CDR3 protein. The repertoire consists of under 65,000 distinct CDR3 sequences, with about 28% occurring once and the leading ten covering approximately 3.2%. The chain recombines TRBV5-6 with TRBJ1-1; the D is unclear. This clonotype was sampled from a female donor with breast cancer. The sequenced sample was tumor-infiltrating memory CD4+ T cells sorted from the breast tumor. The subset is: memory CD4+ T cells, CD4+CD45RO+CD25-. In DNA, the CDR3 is TGTGCCAGCAGTTTTGCTGACGGGAACACTGAAGCTTTCTTT. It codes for CASSFADGNTEAFF.